This record covers a single T cell receptor (beta chain). Antigen specificity is unknown. The data originate from a study of Graves' ophthalmopathy and Graves' hyperthyroidism. Study-wide findings and caveats: Using 13 signatures, a model distinguished ophthalmopathy from stable hyperthyroidism, reaching around 90% sensitivity and approximately 81% specificity. The study's model predicted ophthalmopathy progression at 70.59% sensitivity and around 75% specificity. Blood also carried most expanded thyroid clonotypes exceeding 0.001 frequency.

The authors amplified TCR beta CDR3 regions, and they did so from RNA transcripts for repertoire sequencing. The first round was an RT-PCR with HTBI primers, and the second round was a multiplex PCR. TCRdb reprocessed the multiplex PCR reads with MiXCR, giving one entry per CDR3 protein. In the table there are around 1,200,000 distinct CDR3 sequences, about 38% of which are singletons. The CDR3 has 18 residues. CDR1 is SGHKS and CDR2 is YYEKEE in the germline V gene (reference sequence). J lost 8 bases, V lost 2 bases, and 15 bases had no gene match. Additional autoimmune diseases, uncontrolled infections, pregnancy or lactation disqualified patients.

The genes are TRBV5-5 and TRBJ1-6, with 8 positions matching TRBD1. The sequence came from an adult man with Graves' hyperthyroidism. Sequenced sample: peripheral blood or thyroid tissue (not recorded which). CDR3 sequence (DNA): TGTGCCAGCAGCTTAGAAATCCGCCGGGGACAGGACTATTCACCCCTCCACTTT. Protein product: CASSLEIRRGQDYSPLHF.